This T cell receptor beta chain was sequenced during a study of cytomegalovirus exposure and HLA in healthy donors. The overall study: The Caucasian-associated ancestry cluster contained about four fifths of the 300 to 450 genotyped donors. Study results and caveats: The majority of TCR sequences were rare, yet some public TCRs appeared in many donors. Earlier results showed most TCR beta V segments being productive about 90% or about 30% of the time.

The V gene's germline CDR1 is MDHEN and CDR2 SYDVKM. This CDR3 contains 17 residues. Unmatched junction bases numbered 11, after V lost 4 bases and J lost 4 bases. Primers for the PCR totalled 60 Vbeta and 13 Jbeta. Profiled with immunoSEQ multiplex PCR; TCRdb holds only in-frame clones, not every one. The table has 60,000 to 100,000 clones, roughly 79% seen once. Worth noting for this clone: Its antigen remains unidentified.

Sequencing used PBMCs. The sequence was collected from a male donor in good health and CMV-seropositive. V is TRBV28 and J is TRBJ1-5, with 9 bases identical to TRBD1. CDR3: CASSSLRGQGLNQPQHF. CDR3 nucleotide sequence: TGTGCCAGCAGTTCCCTTCGAGGACAGGGGCTGAATCAGCCCCAGCATTTT. The entire variable domain, with the rest obtained from reference TRBV28 and TRBJ1-5, is as follows: DVKVTQSSRYLVKRTGEKVFLECVQDMDHENMFWYRQDPGLGLRLIYFSYDVKMKEKGDIPEGYSVSREKKERFSLILESASTNQTSMYLCASSSLRGQGLNQPQHFGDGTRLSIL.